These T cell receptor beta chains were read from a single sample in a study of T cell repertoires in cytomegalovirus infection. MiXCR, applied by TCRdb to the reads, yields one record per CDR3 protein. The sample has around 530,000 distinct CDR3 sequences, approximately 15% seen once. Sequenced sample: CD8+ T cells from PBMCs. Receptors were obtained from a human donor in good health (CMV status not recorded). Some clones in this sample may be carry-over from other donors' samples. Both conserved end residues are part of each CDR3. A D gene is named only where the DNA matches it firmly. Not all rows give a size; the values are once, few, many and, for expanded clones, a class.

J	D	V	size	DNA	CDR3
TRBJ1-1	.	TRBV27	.	TGTGCCAGCAGTTTACTCGACACGAACACTGAAGCTTTCTTT	CASSLLDTNTEAFF
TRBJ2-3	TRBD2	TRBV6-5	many	TGTGCCAGCAGTTACTCGGGGCGGGGGGGCACAGATACGCAGTATTTT	CASSYSGRGGTDTQYF
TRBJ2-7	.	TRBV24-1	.	TGTGCCACCCAGTCCGATAAAACTGGTGAGGAGCAGTACTTC	CATQSDKTGEEQYF
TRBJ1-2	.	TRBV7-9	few	TGTGCCAGCAGCCCAACACAGGGATACTACACCTTC	CASSPTQGYYTF
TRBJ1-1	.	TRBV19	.	TGTGCCAGTAGTATAGGGTTGGTGAACACTGAAGCTTTCTTT	CASSIGLVNTEAFF
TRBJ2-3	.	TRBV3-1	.	TGTGCCAGCAGATCCGACCGGGCCATGGATACGCAGTATTTT	CASRSDRAMDTQYF
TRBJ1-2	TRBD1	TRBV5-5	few	TGTGCCAGCAGCTCTGAATCGACAGGGGGTTCTTATGGCTACACCTTC	CASSSESTGGSYGYTF
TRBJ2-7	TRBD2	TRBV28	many	TGTGCCAGCAGACCACGCCCAGGACTAGCGGGAGGGCCTAGGGGCTACGAGCAGTACTTC	CASRPRPGLAGGPRGYEQYF
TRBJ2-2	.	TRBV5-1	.	TGCGCCAGCAGCACGCTATTGAGTGGGACTCCGAACACCGGGGAGCTGTTTTTT	CASSTLLSGTPNTGELFF
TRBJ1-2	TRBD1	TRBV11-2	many	TGTGCCAGCAGCTCACAGGGGACGGACTATGGCTACACCTTC	CASSSQGTDYGYTF
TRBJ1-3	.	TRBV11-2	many	TGTGCCAGCAGCCAGCCTCACTCAGGGTTCGGAAACACCATATATTTT	CASSQPHSGFGNTIYF
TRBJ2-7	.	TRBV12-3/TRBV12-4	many	TGTGCCAGCAGCTCGACGCGGGAAACAGGGGACTACGAGCAGTACTTC	CASSSTRETGDYEQYF
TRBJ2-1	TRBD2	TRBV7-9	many	TGTGCCAGCAGCGGCCGTCTAGCGGGAGAGGGGGAGCAGTTCTTC	CASSGRLAGEGEQFF
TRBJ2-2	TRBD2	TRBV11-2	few	TGTGCCAGCAGCTTTGGAGCGGGGTTAAGATTGACGAACACCGGGGAGCTGTTTTTT	CASSFGAGLRLTNTGELFF
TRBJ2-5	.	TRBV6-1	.	TGTGCCAGCAGTTTGAAGTCCGGGGCCCCGCAAGAGACCCAGTACTTC	CASSLKSGAPQETQYF
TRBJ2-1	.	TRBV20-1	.	TGCAGTGCTAGAGATCCTATCCAGGCAGCTCGGTCGGAGTTCTTC	CSARDPIQAARSEFF
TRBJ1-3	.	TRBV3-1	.	TGTGCCAGCAGCCACCGACCAGGACAGACCCCGTCTGGAAACACCATATATTTT	CASSHRPGQTPSGNTIYF
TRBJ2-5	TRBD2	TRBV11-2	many	TGTGCCAGCAGCTTGACTAGCGGAAAGACCCAGTACTTC	CASSLTSGKTQYF
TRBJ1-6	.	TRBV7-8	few	TGTGCCAGTGGGGATTCACCCCTCCACTTT	CASGDSPLHF
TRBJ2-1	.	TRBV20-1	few	TGCAGTGCTAGAGAGACTGGCCTCTACAATGAGCAGTTCTTC	CSARETGLYNEQFF
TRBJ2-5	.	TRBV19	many	TGTGCCAGTAGTATGGTGGCATTCCAAGAGACCCAGTACTTC	CASSMVAFQETQYF
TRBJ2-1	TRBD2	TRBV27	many	TGTGCCAGCAGTGCCGGGACTAGTGGCAATGAGCAGTTCTTC	CASSAGTSGNEQFF
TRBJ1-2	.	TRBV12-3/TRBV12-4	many	TGTGCCAGCAGTTTCCCTCCTAATGGCTACACCTTC	CASSFPPNGYTF
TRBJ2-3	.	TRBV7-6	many	TGTGCCAGCAGCTTTCCCATCTACACAGATACGCAGTATTTT	CASSFPIYTDTQYF
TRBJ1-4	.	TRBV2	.	TGTGCCAGCAGTGAAGCGCTTGAGGGTACTAATGAAAAACTGTTTTTT	CASSEALEGTNEKLFF
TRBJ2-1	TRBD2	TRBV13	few	TGTGCCAGCAGCTTAGGAGGCGGGGGGGCCCGGAATGAGCAGTTCTTC	CASSLGGGGARNEQFF
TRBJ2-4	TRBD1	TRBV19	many	TGTGCCAGTAGTATCTCGACAGGGTACAAAAACATTCAGTACTTC	CASSISTGYKNIQYF
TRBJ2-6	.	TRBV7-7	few	TGTGCCAGCAGTTCCAACGATCTTTTCTCTGGGGCCAACGTCCTGACTTTC	CASSSNDLFSGANVLTF
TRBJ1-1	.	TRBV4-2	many	TGTGCCAGCAGCCAATTCGAAACTGAAGCTTTCTTT	CASSQFETEAFF
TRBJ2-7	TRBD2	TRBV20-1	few	TGCAGTGCTCGGACTAGCGGCGCCTACGAGCAGTACTTC	CSARTSGAYEQYF
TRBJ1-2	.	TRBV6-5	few	TGTGCCAGCATGTCTGCGGCAGGGGTATACTATGGCTACACCTTC	CASMSAAGVYYGYTF
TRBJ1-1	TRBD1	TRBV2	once	TGTGCCAGCAGTGGGACAGGGGTCGTGAACACTGAAGCTTTCTTT	CASSGTGVVNTEAFF
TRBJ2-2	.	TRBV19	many	TGTGCCAGCAAGTCTAGCATCGCGAACACCGGGGAGCTGTTTTTT	CASKSSIANTGELFF
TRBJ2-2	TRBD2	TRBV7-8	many	TGTGCCAGCAGCTTAGCGCCCGGGAGGGCCCGGACCGGGGAGCTGTTTTTT	CASSLAPGRARTGELFF
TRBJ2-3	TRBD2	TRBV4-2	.	TGTGCCAGCAGCCAACCCGGGACTAGCGGGAGTAGCACAGATACGCAGTATTTT	CASSQPGTSGSSTDTQYF
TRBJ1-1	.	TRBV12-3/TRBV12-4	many	TGTGCCAGCAGCTCATCGGAGACGAACACTGAAGCTTTCTTT	CASSSSETNTEAFF
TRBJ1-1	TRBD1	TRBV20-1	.	TGCAGTGCTTCTAAAGGGACAGGGGGAACTGAAGCTTTCTTT	CSASKGTGGTEAFF
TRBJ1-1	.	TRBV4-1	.	TGCGCCAGCAGCCAAGTTCCTGCCTACACTGAAGCTTTCTTT	CASSQVPAYTEAFF
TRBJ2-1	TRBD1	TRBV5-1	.	TGCGCCAGCAGCCTGCAGAGGGGGCAAGAGCAGTTCTTC	CASSLQRGQEQFF